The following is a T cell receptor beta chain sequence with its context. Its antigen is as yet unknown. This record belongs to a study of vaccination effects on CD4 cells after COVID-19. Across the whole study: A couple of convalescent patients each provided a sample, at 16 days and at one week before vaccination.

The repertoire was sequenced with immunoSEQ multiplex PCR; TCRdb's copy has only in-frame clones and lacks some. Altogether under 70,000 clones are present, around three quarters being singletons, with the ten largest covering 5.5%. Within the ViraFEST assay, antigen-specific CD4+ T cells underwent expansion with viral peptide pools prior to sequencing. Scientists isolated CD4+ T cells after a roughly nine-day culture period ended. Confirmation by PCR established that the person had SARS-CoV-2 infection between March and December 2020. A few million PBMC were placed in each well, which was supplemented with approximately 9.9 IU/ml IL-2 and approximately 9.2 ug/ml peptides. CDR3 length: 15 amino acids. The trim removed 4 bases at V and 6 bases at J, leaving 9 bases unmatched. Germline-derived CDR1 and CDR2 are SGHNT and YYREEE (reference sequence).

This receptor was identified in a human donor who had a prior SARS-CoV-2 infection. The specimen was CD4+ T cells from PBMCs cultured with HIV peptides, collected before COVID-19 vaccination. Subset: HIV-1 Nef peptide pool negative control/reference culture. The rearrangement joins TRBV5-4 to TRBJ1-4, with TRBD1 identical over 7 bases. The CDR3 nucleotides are TGTGCCAGCAGCGCACTAGGGGGCGCGGATGAAAAACTGTTTTTT. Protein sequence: CASSALGGADEKLFF.